These 24 T cell receptor beta chains share one sample of origin, sequenced in a study of long-term antiretroviral therapy in people with HIV. Sequencing relied on immunoSEQ assay v3.0, run at survey level. Measured with immunoSEQ multiplex PCR; TCRdb has only the in-frame clones, and not every one. The data show about 30,000 clones, with approximately 93% seen just once and 10% held by the top ten. Here the sequenced sample was unsorted PBMCs, taken 6.2 years after starting antiretroviral therapy. These receptors were taken from a man aged 40-49 years with HIV.

The rearrangement links TRBV7-9 to TRBJ1-5; D unresolved. The CDR3 sequence is 14 residues long. The ends were cut back, 2 bases at V and 4 bases at J, with 9 bases in the middle. CDR1 SEHNR and CDR2 FQNEAQ come from the germline V gene (reference sequence). CDR3 amino acids: CASSLNDGNQPQHF. The CDR3 region has the DNA TGTGCCAGCAGCTTAAACGACGGAAATCAGCCCCAGCATTTT.

The count of this clone is one. The chain carries TRBV14 and TRBJ1-1; 8 bases align to TRBD1. This CDR3 has 14 amino acids. Per germline, CDR1 SGHDN and CDR2 FVKESK. V gave up 2 bases and J gave up 10 bases; unmatched junction bases: 9. The CDR3 loop reads CASSQSGGAQLAFF. DNA of the CDR3: TGTGCCAGCAGCCAATCAGGGGGCGCTCAGTTAGCTTTCTTT.

V and J are TRBV7-2 and TRBJ2-1, with TRBD2 matching over 7 bases. The CDR3 sequence is 16 residues long. V lost 1 base to trimming and J lost 4 bases; unmatched junction nucleotides: 7. Per germline, CDR1 SGHTA and CDR2 FQGNSA. This CDR3 reads CASSLDGRGYYNEQFF. In DNA form, the CDR3 reads TGTGCCAGCAGCTTAGATGGGCGGGGGTATTACAATGAGCAGTTCTTC.

This clone was observed once. The V gene is TRBV7-9, the J gene TRBJ2-7; D may match TRBD1 or TRBD2 (5 bases each). CDR3 length equals 12 residues. CDR1 is SEHNR and CDR2 is FQNEAQ in the germline V gene (reference sequence). V was cut by 5 bases and J by 7 bases, with 12 bases left in between. The CDR3 DNA reads as TGTGCCAGCAGCCAGGGACCTCTGGAGCAGTACTTC. It encodes CASSQGPLEQYF.

CDR3 region: CASSHKPPYEQYF. The CDR3 DNA sequence: TGTGCCAGCAGTCACAAGCCTCCCTACGAGCAGTACTTC. This sequence joins TRBV6-6 and TRBJ2-7; no firm D call. This CDR3 contains 13 residues. Between the trimmed V and J ends, which lost 5 bases and 2 bases, there was a span of 10 bases. CDR1 and CDR2 from the germline V gene are MNHNY and SVGAGI (reference sequence).

The J gene is TRBJ2-3, the V gene TRBV11-2; 11 bases align to TRBD2. CDR3 length: 13 amino acids. Germline CDR1 is SGHAT and CDR2 is FQNNGV. V dropped 3 bases and J dropped 13; count of bases not matched to a gene: 6. The CDR3 DNA reads TGTGCCAGCAGCTTGGGTAGCGGGGGGGCCGAGTATTTT. Translated: CASSLGSGGAEYF.

The rearrangement uses TRBV7-3 and TRBJ1-2, with D possibly matching TRBD1 (6 bases). Germline assignment: CDR1 SGHTA and CDR2 FQGTGA. The CDR3 has 15 residues. V was shortened by 5 bases and J by 8 bases, with 21 bases between the two germline ends. CDR3 nucleotide sequence: TGTGCCAGCAGCACTATTGGGGGGGACATAGGAGGCTACACCTTC. This gives the protein CASSTIGGDIGGYTF.

The J gene is TRBJ2-1, the V gene TRBV6-6; 7 nucleotides line up with TRBD2. Trimming cost V 8 bases and J 3 bases; bases outside gene matches: 10. This CDR3 is 15 amino acids long. Germline V gene data show CDR1 as MNHNY and CDR2 as SVGAGI (reference sequence). CDR3 bases: TGTGCCAGCTCCCCAAGCGGGGTAAGCTACAATGAGCAGTTCTTC. This encodes CASSPSGVSYNEQFF.

The rearrangement links TRBV10-3 to TRBJ1-5, with D tentatively TRBD1 (5 bases). CDR3 size: 17 residues. V was trimmed by 0 bases and J by 7 bases, leaving 19 bases between them. Germline loops: CDR1 ENHRY, CDR2 SYGVKD. CDR3 region: CAISESGPAGTGQPQHF. In DNA, the CDR3 is TGTGCCATCAGTGAGTCGGGGCCCGCAGGGACGGGGCAGCCCCAGCATTTT.

The V gene is TRBV9, the J gene TRBJ1-1; unclear D gene. Germline V lookup: CDR1 SGDLS, CDR2 YYNGEE. The germline V and J ends were trimmed by 4 bases and 4 bases, with 14 bases remaining between them. There are 14 residues in the CDR3. In DNA form, the CDR3 reads TGTGCCAGCAGCCCCCGTGAGGGCGGCACTGAAGCTTTCTTT. The encoded protein is CASSPREGGTEAFF.

The chain employs TRBV7-2 and TRBJ1-5; D may be TRBD1 (5 bases). Trimming stripped 1 base from V and 0 bases from J, with 13 bases between. The CDR3 loop spans 17 amino acids. CDR1 and CDR2 (germline): SGHTA, FQGNSA. The DNA for the CDR3 is TGTGCCAGCAGCTTAGAAGTAGGGACCTATAGCAATCAGCCCCAGCATTTT. This encodes CASSLEVGTYSNQPQHF.

The V call is TRBV9, the J call TRBJ2-2, with 8 bases fitting TRBD2. The CDR3 totals 14 residues. Germline V gives CDR1 SGDLS, CDR2 YYNGEE. Trimming at V came to 1 base and at J to 6 bases, leaving 2 bases not matched to a gene. The CDR3 sequence: CASSVYGGAGELFF. CDR3 DNA sequence: TGTGCCAGCAGCGTATACGGGGGGGCCGGGGAGCTGTTTTTT.

The CDR3 DNA reads TGTGCCAGCTCACCCGGGACGGACTATGGCTACACCTTC. This codes for CASSPGTDYGYTF. The chain carries TRBV18 and TRBJ1-2, with a tentative D call TRBD1 (5 bases). The CDR3 is 13 amino acids. Trimming pared 3 bases from V and 3 bases from J, leaving 8 bases between. CDR1 KGHSH and CDR2 LQKENI come from the germline V gene.

This chain uses TRBV5-4 with TRBJ2-2; TRBD1 or TRBD2 may be the D gene (5 bases each). The CDR3 loop spans 15 amino acids. V lost 4 bases to trimming and J lost 7 bases, with 17 bases between them. Looked up from germline, CDR1 is SGHNT and CDR2 is YYREEE (reference sequence). CDR3 loop: CASSIGTGIGGELFF. CDR3 nucleotides: TGTGCCAGCAGCATAGGGACCGGCATCGGCGGGGAGCTGTTTTTT.

This sequence joins TRBV19 and TRBJ2-7; the match to TRBD2 covers 10 bases. The V gene end was trimmed by 6 bases and the J gene end by 2 bases; junction bases not matched to a gene: 7. Looked up from germline, CDR1 is LNHDA and CDR2 is SQIVND (reference sequence). There are 15 residues in the CDR3. CDR3 nucleotide sequence: TGTGCCAGTAGCACTATAGCGGGAGGAACCTACGAGCAGTACTTC. It is translated as CASSTIAGGTYEQYF.

This clone was seen a single time. The chain uses TRBV2 and TRBJ2-3; 9 positions match TRBD2. Trimming at V came to 7 bases and at J to 5 bases, leaving 10 bases not matched to a gene. The CDR3 extends over 15 amino acids. The germline gives CDR1 SNHLY, CDR2 FYNNEI. The CDR3 is CASKRTSVGGDTQYF. DNA of the CDR3: TGTGCCAGCAAACGGACTAGCGTCGGAGGAGATACGCAGTATTTT. Using reference TRBV2 and TRBJ2-3 for the parts outside the CDR3, the full variable domain is EPEVTQTPSHQVTQMGQEVILRCVPISNHLYFYWYRQILGQKVEFLVSFYNNEISEKSEIFDDQFSVERPDGSNFTLKIRSTKLEDSAMYFCASKRTSVGGDTQYFGPGTRLTVL.

The chain carries TRBV18 and TRBJ1-1, with D uncertain. Germline values: CDR1 KGHSH, CDR2 LQKENI. The CDR3 is made up of 12 amino acids. V lost 3 bases to trimming and J lost 4 bases, with 6 bases between them. The CDR3 DNA sequence: TGTGCCAGCTCACCGCTTGGCACTGAAGCTTTCTTT. It is translated as CASSPLGTEAFF.

The chain is built from TRBV4-2 and TRBJ2-3; D unclear. CDR1 is LGHNA, CDR2 YNFKEQ, per germline. This CDR3 contains 13 residues. Trimming removed 6 bases at V and 5 bases at J, with 12 bases between. The CDR3 DNA reads TGTGCCAGCAGGGCGGCGGACCAAGATACGCAGTATTTT. Its protein is CASRAADQDTQYF.

The V gene is TRBV27, the J gene TRBJ1-1; TRBD1 is a possible D gene (6 bases). There are 15 residues in the CDR3. Trimming pared 6 bases from V and 4 bases from J, leaving 18 bases between. Germline loops: CDR1 MNHEY, CDR2 SMNVEV (reference sequence). Here the CDR3 reads CASSPWGQRGTEAFF. CDR3 bases: TGTGCCAGCAGCCCCTGGGGACAAAGGGGCACTGAAGCTTTCTTT.

The genes are TRBV2 and TRBJ1-5; D call uncertain. This CDR3 is built from 13 residues. The germline V and J ends were trimmed by 5 bases and 4 bases, with 9 bases remaining between them. The V gene's germline CDR1 is SNHLY and CDR2 FYNNEI. The CDR3 DNA reads as TGTGCCAGCAGTAAGGCCGCAAATCAGCCCCAGCATTTT. It encodes CASSKAANQPQHF.

The chain couples TRBV6-5 to TRBJ1-1; no firm D call. The CDR3 is 13 residues long. Germline-derived CDR1 and CDR2 are MNHEY and SVGAGI. Trimming pared 2 bases from V and 2 bases from J, leaving 6 bases between. The CDR3 DNA is TGTGCCAGCAGTTACGGCGGAAACACTGAAGCTTTCTTT. Translating it yields CASSYGGNTEAFF.

This chain connects TRBV10-2 to TRBJ1-1; perhaps TRBD1 as D (5 bases). The germline V gene has CDR1 WSHSY and CDR2 SAAADI. The CDR3 length is 13 residues. Trimming took 4 bases from V and 4 from J, leaving 10 bases between them. This CDR3 reads CASSAGGVTEAFF. Written as DNA, the CDR3 is TGCGCCAGCAGTGCGGGGGGGGTCACTGAAGCTTTCTTT.

The rearrangement uses TRBV28 and TRBJ2-7; 9 positions match TRBD1. The junction had 9 bases not matched to a gene; V was cut back by 6 bases and J by 3 bases. There are 15 residues in the CDR3. The germline V gene encodes CDR1 MDHEN and CDR2 SYDVKM. DNA of the CDR3: TGTGCCAGCAGCAACGGGGACAGGGCCTTCTACGAGCAGTACTTC. Translating it yields CASSNGDRAFYEQYF.

The V call is TRBV2, the J call TRBJ2-1, with D perhaps matching TRBD1 (6 bases). Germline lookup yields CDR1 SNHLY and CDR2 FYNNEI. The V gene lost 7 bases and the J gene lost 4 bases, with 11 bases spanning the gap. The CDR3 runs 13 residues. The CDR3 bases are TGTGCCAGCAACGACCAGGGGTACAATGAGCAGTTCTTC. It translates to CASNDQGYNEQFF.